A single sample is the source of the 22 T cell receptor beta chains below, sequenced in a study of T cell responses to AZD1222 COVID-19 vaccine. Sequencing used immunoSEQ multiplex PCR; TCRdb keeps in-frame clones, though not all of them. The sample contains 90,000 to 110,000 clones, approximately 87% of which appear only once. Sequencing was performed on peripheral blood, taken on day 0 of AZD1222 vaccination. These receptors originate from an adult in good health.

The chain links TRBV5-1 to TRBJ2-5; TRBD2 matches 8 bases. The CDR3 is 15 residues long. Losses at the gene ends were 4 bases for V and 6 bases for J; bases not matched to a gene: 11. Germline values: CDR1 SGHRS, CDR2 YFSETQ. For the CDR3, the DNA is TGCGCCAGCAGCCCCCGGGGGGGGGCCGTAAAGACCCAGTACTTC. Translating it yields CASSPRGGAVKTQYF.

This clone appeared a single time. This chain uses TRBV4-1 with TRBJ1-6, with a weak D call TRBD1 (6 bases). The CDR3 runs to 16 residues. Per germline, CDR1 MGHRA and CDR2 YSYEKL. V dropped 1 base and J dropped 9 bases, with 16 bases sitting between them. The CDR3 region is CASSQVGIQGSSPLHF. The CDR3 nucleotides read TGCGCCAGCAGCCAAGTTGGAATCCAGGGGTCTTCACCCCTCCACTTT.

The chain joins TRBV12-3 or TRBV12-4 to TRBJ1-1, with D possibly TRBD1 on 5 matching bases. The V gene lost 4 bases and the J gene lost 4 bases, with 10 bases spanning the gap. The CDR3 runs to 13 residues. The CDR3 protein is CASSSFRGTEAFF. The CDR3 nucleotides are TGTGCCAGCAGTTCGTTTAGGGGCACTGAAGCTTTCTTT.

V usage is TRBV28 and J usage is TRBJ2-7; possible D gene TRBD1, 5 bases. Per the germline V gene, CDR1 is MDHEN and CDR2 is SYDVKM. V lost 2 bases, J lost 3 bases, and 5 bases lay in between. The CDR3 runs 12 residues. In DNA, the CDR3 is TGTGCCAGCAGTTTACAGGGCTACGAGCAGTACTTC. Translating it yields CASSLQGYEQYF.

This clone was seen a few times. DNA of the CDR3: TGTGCCAGCAGCTTAGAAGGGGCGGGATCCACAGATACGCAGTATTTT. Its translation is CASSLEGAGSTDTQYF. The chain is built from TRBV11-2 and TRBJ2-3; D possibly corresponds to TRBD2 (6 bases). The CDR3 consists of 16 residues. Looked up from germline, CDR1 is SGHAT and CDR2 is FQNNGV. The V gene lost 0 bases and the J gene lost 2 bases, with 12 bases spanning the gap.

The rearrangement joins TRBV4-3 to TRBJ1-2; D may be TRBD1 (5 bases). Trimming cost V 0 bases and J 0 bases, with 8 bases left between them. Germline V lookup: CDR1 LGHNA, CDR2 YSLEER. The CDR3 sequence is 15 residues long. CDR3 protein: CASSQDPRANYGYTF. In DNA form, the CDR3 reads TGCGCCAGCAGCCAAGATCCCAGGGCTAACTATGGCTACACCTTC.

The chain joins TRBV29-1 to TRBJ2-1, with 11 bases identical to TRBD2. From germline, CDR1 is SQVTM and CDR2 ANQGSEA. V lost 6 bases and J lost 8; bases outside the gene matches: 3. The length of the CDR3 is 12 residues. The CDR3: CSVRLAGYEQFF. The CDR3 DNA sequence: TGCAGCGTCCGACTAGCGGGGTATGAGCAGTTCTTC.

The chain joins TRBV24-1 to TRBJ2-3; possibly TRBD1 for D (6 bases). This CDR3 region has 14 residues. The ends were cut back, 10 bases at V and 1 base at J, with 14 bases in the middle. Germline loops: CDR1 KGHDR, CDR2 SFDVKD. CDR3 sequence: CATAQSGGTDTQYF. The CDR3 DNA reads TGTGCCACTGCGCAGTCAGGGGGCACAGATACGCAGTATTTT.

This clone was seen a handful of times. The chain combines TRBV6-4 with TRBJ2-1; D not resolved. This CDR3 comprises 14 residues. Trimming took off 0 bases at V and 8 bases at J, with 11 bases between the two ends. Germline CDR1 and CDR2: MRHNA and SNTAGT. CDR3 bases: TGTGCCAGCAGTGACTCAATAGAGTCCCATGAGCAGTTCTTC. Protein: CASSDSIESHEQFF.

The CDR3 protein is CASSPDRGAYGYTF. CDR3 nucleotides: TGTGCCAGCAGCCCGGACAGGGGAGCGTATGGCTACACCTTC. The chain employs TRBV2 and TRBJ1-2; TRBD1 aligns across 9 bases. V shed 6 bases and J 5 bases; nucleotides not matched to a gene: 7. CDR1 is SNHLY and CDR2 is FYNNEI in the germline V gene. The length of the CDR3 is 14 residues. The variable domain in full, completed from reference TRBV2 and TRBJ1-2, reads EPEVTQTPSHQVTQMGQEVILRCVPISNHLYFYWYRQILGQKVEFLVSFYNNEISEKSEIFDDQFSVERPDGSNFTLKIRSTKLEDSAMYFCASSPDRGAYGYTFGSGTRLTVV.

The V gene is TRBV7-3, the J gene TRBJ2-5; D might be TRBD1 (5 bases). The CDR3 contains 16 residues. Trimming removed 2 bases at V and 2 bases at J, with 15 bases between. The germline gives CDR1 SGHTA, CDR2 FQGTGA. The CDR3 coding sequence is TGTGCCAGCAGCTTATATGGCGCGTCAGGGCAAGAGACCCAGTACTTC. Translation: CASSLYGASGQETQYF.

This chain uses TRBV28 with TRBJ1-6; TRBD1 aligns across 7 bases. J lost 0 bases, V lost 4 bases, and 3 bases had no gene match. The germline V gene has CDR1 MDHEN and CDR2 SYDVKM. The CDR3 extends over 16 amino acids. This CDR3 reads CASSSGTDSYNSPLHF. The CDR3 DNA reads as TGTGCCAGCAGTTCAGGGACAGACTCCTATAATTCACCCCTCCACTTT.

The chain has TRBV5-8 and TRBJ1-2; no definite D call. Germline V CDR1 and CDR2: SGHTS, YDEGEE. Trimming took off 5 bases at V and 4 bases at J, with 9 bases between the two ends. The CDR3 sequence is 12 residues long. The CDR3 protein is CASSHRAYGYTF. CDR3 in DNA: TGTGCCAGCAGTCATAGGGCCTATGGCTACACCTTC.

The V gene is TRBV5-5, the J gene TRBJ2-7; D not resolved. V lost 1 base, J lost 2 bases, and 10 bases lay in between. The V gene's germline CDR1 is SGHKS and CDR2 YYEKEE (reference sequence). This CDR3 contains 14 residues. The CDR3 DNA reads as TGTGCCAGCAGCTTGTCTCGACTGGCCTACGAGCAGTACTTC. It translates to CASSLSRLAYEQYF. Full variable domain (missing parts from reference TRBV5-5 and TRBJ2-7): DAGVTQSPTHLIKTRGQQVTLRCSPISGHKSVSWYQQVLGQGPQFIFQYYEKEERGRGNFPDRFSARQFPNYSSELNVNALLLGDSALYLCASSLSRLAYEQYFGPGTRLTVT.

In nucleotides, the CDR3 is TGTGCCAGCAGCCGCCCGGGACTAGCGCCAGGCACAGATACGCAGTATTTT. As protein: CASSRPGLAPGTDTQYF. This chain joins TRBV4-2 and TRBJ2-3; 10 nucleotides line up with TRBD2. This CDR3 is 17 amino acids long. J was trimmed by 1 base and V by 4 bases; bases with no gene match: 8. CDR1 LGHNA and CDR2 YNFKEQ come from the germline V gene.

V and J are TRBV5-4 and TRBJ2-1, with 14 bases matching TRBD2. The V gene's germline CDR1 is SGHNT and CDR2 YYREEE (reference sequence). J was trimmed by 6 bases and V by 1 base; bases with no gene match: 6. The CDR3 runs to 17 residues. For the CDR3, the DNA is TGTGCCAGCAGCTTGCGGGGGGGACTAGCGGGAGCCAATGAGCAGTTCTTC. Translation gives CASSLRGGLAGANEQFF.

The chain recombines TRBV27 with TRBJ2-1; 7 positions match TRBD1. J was trimmed by 10 bases and V by 0 bases; bases with no gene match: 6. The CDR3 length is 14 residues. Germline CDR1 reads MNHEY; CDR2 reads SMNVEV (reference sequence). DNA for the CDR3: TGTGCCAGCAGTTTATCCCACCAGGGACAGGAGCAGTTCTTC. Its protein is CASSLSHQGQEQFF.

This clone was observed a handful of times. The V call is TRBV7-6, the J call TRBJ2-1, with unresolved D. V lost 3 bases to trimming and J lost 6 bases, with 9 bases between them. CDR3 length: 13 residues. Germline CDR1 is SGHVS and CDR2 is FNYEAQ. CDR3 sequence: CASSLLGFNEQFF. The DNA for the CDR3 is TGTGCCAGCAGCTTGCTGGGGTTCAATGAGCAGTTCTTC.

This chain uses TRBV5-4 with TRBJ2-7; 13 nucleotides line up with TRBD2. CDR1 is SGHNT, CDR2 YYREEE, per germline (reference sequence). The V and J ends lost 4 bases and 0 bases, in that order; junction bases with no gene match: 7. This CDR3 region has 17 residues. The CDR3 DNA reads TGTGCCAGCAGCCTTTCGGGACTAGCGGGGAACTCCTACGAGCAGTACTTC. Protein: CASSLSGLAGNSYEQYF. Full variable domain (rest looked up from reference TRBV5-4 and TRBJ2-7): ETGVTQSPTHLIKTRGQQVTLRCSSQSGHNTVSWYQQALGQGPQFIFQYYREEENGRGNFPPRFSGLQFPNYSSELNVNALELDDSALYLCASSLSGLAGNSYEQYFGPGTRLTVT.

V gene TRBV3-1 (or the pseudogene TRBV3-2) combines with J gene TRBJ2-7; D is undetermined. Germline CDR1 reads LGHDT; CDR2 reads YNNKEL (reference sequence). The V gene lost 4 bases and the J gene lost 6 bases, with 19 bases spanning the gap. The CDR3 has 15 amino acids. The CDR3 loop reads CASSPELPGHSEQYF. In DNA, the CDR3 is TGTGCCAGCAGCCCCGAACTCCCCGGGCATAGCGAGCAGTACTTC.

The chain combines TRBV2 with TRBJ2-1; D remains unclear. V was trimmed by 5 bases and J by 4 bases, leaving 12 bases between them. The CDR3 spans 14 residues. CDR1 and CDR2 (germline): SNHLY, FYNNEI. CDR3 protein: CASSPYTTYNEQFF. Written as DNA, the CDR3 is TGTGCCAGCAGTCCATACACAACTTACAATGAGCAGTTCTTC.

The chain has TRBV4-1 and TRBJ2-3; D not resolved. CDR1 is MGHRA and CDR2 is YSYEKL in the germline V gene. The V end lost 4 bases, the J end lost 1 base, and 9 bases lay between the germline ends. CDR3 length equals 14 residues. Here the CDR3 reads CASSPGLGTDTQYF. The CDR3 DNA sequence: TGCGCCAGCAGCCCCGGTCTCGGCACAGATACGCAGTATTTT.